Listed below are T cell receptor beta chains from one sample, sequenced in a study of cytomegalovirus exposure and HLA in healthy donors. Here immunoSEQ multiplex PCR was the method, and the copy in TCRdb shows in-frame clones only, minus some. The sample includes about 150,000 clones, around 67% seen only once; the top ten take around 4.7%. Sequences were obtained from PBMCs. The source is a man aged 18 to 30 in good health and CMV-seropositive. Both conserved end residues are part of each CDR3. A D gene is named only where the DNA matches it firmly. Some rows have no size entry. The others give once, few or many, or a class for an expanded clone.

clone_size	d_call	v_call	j_call	cdr3_nt	cdr3_aa
NA	NA	TRBV7-9	TRBJ2-5	TGTGCCAGCAGCTTAGGAGTAGAGCAGTACTTC	CASSLGVEQYF
NA	TRBD2	TRBV27	TRBJ2-5	TGTGCCAGCAGTCTATCCGGAGCGGGGGAGACCCAGTACTTC	CASSLSGAGETQYF
once	TRBD1	TRBV4-1	TRBJ2-2	TGCGCCAGCAGCCGGGGACAGGGGGCCGGGGAGCTGTTTTTT	CASSRGQGAGELFF
NA	NA	TRBV5-1	TRBJ2-1	TGCGCCAGCAGCACCGACAACCTGGGAGGCGAGCAGTTCTTC	CASSTDNLGGEQFF
NA	TRBD2	TRBV9	TRBJ2-7	TGTGCCAGCAGCGTAGAAGTAGCGGGGGGTTCCTACGAGCAGTACTTC	CASSVEVAGGSYEQYF
once	NA	TRBV7-8	TRBJ1-1	TGTGCCAGCAGCTTATCAGGGGTCACTGAAGCTTTCTTT	CASSLSGVTEAFF
NA	NA	TRBV28	TRBJ1-5	TGTGCCAGCAGTACCCGCCGGGGTCCGCCTGATCAGCCCCAGCATTTT	CASSTRRGPPDQPQHF
NA	TRBD1	TRBV6-6	TRBJ2-7	TGTGCCAGCAGCCAACTGGGACAGGGTAAAGGCGAGCAGTACTTC	CASSQLGQGKGEQYF
NA	TRBD1	TRBV13	TRBJ2-1	TGTGCCAGCAGGTCGACAGGGAGTGGCTACAATGAGCAGTTCTTC	CASRSTGSGYNEQFF
NA	NA	TRBV5-1	TRBJ1-2	TGCGCCAGCAGCTTGGGCGGGACCGATTATGGCTACACCTTC	CASSLGGTDYGYTF
NA	TRBD2	TRBV7-2	TRBJ2-7	TGTGCCAGCAGCTTTAGGACTAGCGGGAGATATGGCGAGCAGTACTTC	CASSFRTSGRYGEQYF
NA	NA	TRBV4-1	TRBJ1-1	TGCGCCAGCAGCCAAGATAGAGGAACCACTGAAGCTTTCTTT	CASSQDRGTTEAFF
NA	TRBD1	TRBV5-1	TRBJ1-5	TGCGCCAGCAGCCCCGACAGGGGTGGGCAGCCCCAGCATTTT	CASSPDRGGQPQHF
NA	NA	TRBV7-2	TRBJ1-4	TGTGCCAGCAGAAGGGGAACTAATGAAAAACTGTTTTTT	CASRRGTNEKLFF
NA	TRBD1	TRBV9	TRBJ2-7	TGTGCCAGCAGCGCGAGGGACAGGGGGACCTACGAGCAGTACTTC	CASSARDRGTYEQYF
NA	TRBD2	TRBV4-1	TRBJ2-5	TGCGCCAGCAGCCAAGGGCTAGCGGGACCTGACAAAGTGACCCAGTACTTC	CASSQGLAGPDKVTQYF
few	NA	TRBV7-2	TRBJ1-5	TGTGCCAGCAGCCCGGCGGGACGGGGTGGTCAGCCCCAGCATTTT	CASSPAGRGGQPQHF
NA	NA	TRBV28	TRBJ2-1	TGTGCCAGCAGTTTAAAGCCGGGACACTACAATGAGCAGTTCTTC	CASSLKPGHYNEQFF
many	NA	TRBV4-2	TRBJ1-1	TGTGCCAGCAGCCAAGATCAGGTGAACACTGAAGCTTTCTTT	CASSQDQVNTEAFF
NA	TRBD1	TRBV6-6	TRBJ1-2	TGTGCCGCCGAGGTCGGGACAGGGGTCTATGGCTACACCTTC	CAAEVGTGVYGYTF
NA	NA	TRBV5-4	TRBJ2-4	TGTGCCAGCAGCTTCGCAGGGAATGCAAACATTCAGTACTTC	CASSFAGNANIQYF
NA	TRBD1	TRBV28	TRBJ2-5	TGTGCCAGCAGTTTACGTCACAGGGGAGCAGAGACCCAGTACTTC	CASSLRHRGAETQYF
NA	TRBD1	TRBV10-3	TRBJ1-1	TGTGCCATCAGGGGACAGGGGGCCTTGGGTACTGAAGCTTTCTTT	CAIRGQGALGTEAFF
NA	TRBD1	TRBV10-2	TRBJ2-7	TGCGCCAGCCTTCTTCTTGACAGGGACGAGCAGTACTTC	CASLLLDRDEQYF
NA	NA	TRBV7-9	TRBJ1-2	TGTGCCAGCAGCTTAGACCTCGGCGGCTATGGCTACACCTTC	CASSLDLGGYGYTF
NA	TRBD1	TRBV7-3	TRBJ2-7	TGTGCCAGCAGCTTCTCAGGGGGCCCCTACGAGCAGTACTTC	CASSFSGGPYEQYF
NA	TRBD1	TRBV15	TRBJ2-7	TGTGCCACCAGCAGAGACAGGACAGGGGGATATGGAGGCCAGTACTTC	CATSRDRTGGYGGQYF